The clone carrying this TCR beta chain was picked up a small number of times. The V and J ends lost 0 bases and 7 bases respectively, with 10 bases between them. Looked up from germline, CDR1 is LGHNA and CDR2 is YSLEER. The CDR3 is 14 amino acids. The record originates from a study of regulatory T cells in long-lasting Graves disease. Investigators prepared the TCR beta libraries by applying iRepertoire HTBI primers and Arm-PCR of CDR3 regions. Each CDR3 protein gets one entry after TCRdb re-called the multiplex PCR reads with MiXCR. The sample carries under 500,000 distinct CDR3 sequences, roughly 17% recorded once. Time point here: newly diagnosed GD, antithyroid drugs for less than 3 months. PBMC-derived RNA was used for the TCR library. The sample was also reused in another study, on T cells in Graves' hyperthyroidism and ophthalmopathy. As reported in that work: When the TCR CDR3 underwent first-round RT-PCR, the HTBI primer set was used.

V gene TRBV4-3 combines with J gene TRBJ2-1; D is uncertain. This TCR derives from a woman aged 25 to 39 with Graves disease. Sequenced here: peripheral blood mononuclear cells (PBMCs), sampled at new diagnosis, from a patient treated with antithyroid drugs. Written as DNA, the CDR3 is TGCGCCAGCAGCCAAGACGGTGGCAGTAATGAGCAGTTCTTC. It translates to CASSQDGGSNEQFF.